These 29 T cell receptor beta chains share one sample of origin, sequenced in a study of CD8 T cells in ankylosing spondylitis. Using its own MiXCR run on the 5' RACE reads, TCRdb lists one record per CDR3 protein. Among 240,000 or so distinct CDR3 sequences listed, around 9.1% were seen once. The sample was blood, either unsorted or a sorted T cell fraction (not recorded which). The receptors come from a male donor with ankylosing spondylitis or in good health (not recorded which).

This clonotype has ten or more counts. The chain uses TRBV12-3 or TRBV12-4 and TRBJ2-1, with 11 bases matching TRBD2. V was clipped by 3 bases and J by 7 bases; unmatched bases: 11. CDR3 size: 17 residues. In nucleotides, the CDR3 is TGTGCCAGCAGTTTCCCTCACGAACTAGCGGGAGAGAATGAGCAGTTCTTC. It translates to CASSFPHELAGENEQFF.

This clonotype has at least ten counts. V gene TRBV4-3 combines with J gene TRBJ1-5; D unclear. Trimming took 1 base from V and 6 from J, leaving 13 bases between them. Germline V lookup: CDR1 LGHNA, CDR2 YSLEER. CDR3 length equals 15 residues. The chain's CDR3 is CASSQVAGDPQPQHF. CDR3 nucleotide sequence: TGCGCCAGCAGCCAAGTGGCAGGAGACCCTCAGCCCCAGCATTTT.

There are many counts of this clonotype. The chain uses TRBV11-2 and TRBJ2-3; tentatively, D is TRBD2 (5 bases). The CDR3 contains 13 residues. The V and J ends lost 0 bases and 7 bases respectively, with 8 bases between them. Germline V gene lookup returns CDR1 SGHAT and CDR2 FQNNGV. CDR3 sequence: CASSLDERNTQYF. The CDR3 DNA is TGTGCCAGCAGCTTAGATGAGCGGAATACGCAGTATTTT.

V usage is TRBV20-1 and J usage is TRBJ2-5, with D possibly matching TRBD2 (5 bases). The CDR3 has 13 residues. The V gene's germline CDR1 is DFQATT and CDR2 SNEGSKA (reference sequence). V dropped 2 bases and J dropped 7 bases, with 14 bases sitting between them. CDR3 in amino acids: CSARKASTGTQYF. CDR3 DNA sequence: TGCAGTGCTAGAAAGGCTAGCACGGGGACCCAGTACTTC.

This clonotype was found many times. CDR3: CASRGTAYGYTF. For the CDR3, the DNA is TGTGCCAGCAGGGGGACTGCCTATGGCTACACCTTC. The chain combines TRBV6-2 or TRBV6-3 with TRBJ1-2; D is perhaps TRBD1 (5 bases). V was trimmed by 6 bases and J by 4 bases, leaving 9 bases between them. The CDR3 is 12 amino acids. CDR1 and CDR2 from the germline V gene are MNHEY and SVGEGT.

At least ten counts were recorded for this clonotype. The chain combines TRBV7-2 with TRBJ1-5, with D possibly matching TRBD1 (5 bases). Trimming removed 5 bases from V and 7 bases from J, with 12 bases in between. Germline CDR1 reads SGHTA; CDR2 reads FQGNSA. The CDR3 totals 13 residues. The CDR3 reads CASSRGQGQPQHF. In DNA, the CDR3 is TGTGCCAGCAGCAGGGGCCAAGGACAGCCCCAGCATTTT.

As regards this clonotype: A read error may account for a junction end that differs from germline. This chain uses TRBV9 with TRBJ2-1; no reliable D call. Per the germline V gene, CDR1 is SGDLS and CDR2 is YYNGEE. This CDR3 region has 12 residues. The CDR3 DNA reads as TGTGCCAGCAGCGCCCATTCCCCGGGTATCGTCTTC. Translating gives CASSAHSPGIVF.

The V call is TRBV21-1, the J call TRBJ1-1; the table's D call, TRBD1, was not checked against the DNA. TRBV21-1 is a pseudogene. CDR3 length equals 14 residues. CDR3 DNA: TGTGCCAGCAGCAAAGTGGGGGGGCGAGGTGAAGCTTTCTTT. Protein: CASSKVGGRGEAFF.

This clonotype was picked up a small number of times. The gene calls are TRBV5-1 and TRBJ1-6, with 9 bases aligning to TRBD1. This CDR3 spans 15 amino acids. The V segment lost 4 bases and the J segment 7 bases; nucleotides outside the gene matches: 6. Germline V CDR1 and CDR2: SGHRS, YFSETQ. The CDR3 loop is CASSQDRGGNSPLHF. Here the CDR3 DNA reads TGCGCCAGCAGCCAGGACAGGGGCGGGAATTCACCCCTCCACTTT. The full variable domain, its missing parts supplied by reference TRBV5-1 and TRBJ1-6, is KAGVTQTPRYLIKTRGQQVTLSCSPISGHRSVSWYQQTPGQGLQFLFEYFSETQRNKGNFPGRFSGRQFSNSRSEMNVSTLELGDSALYLCASSQDRGGNSPLHFGNGTRLTVT.

This clonotype was recorded many times. The chain recombines TRBV20-1 with TRBJ2-1, with no clear D. The CDR3 is 13 amino acids. Germline values: CDR1 DFQATT, CDR2 SNEGSKA (reference sequence). V was trimmed by 8 bases and J by 7 bases, leaving 18 bases between them. CDR3 nucleotides: TGCAGTACCAGGAAAAGAGAGTGGAATGAGCAGTTCTTC. Amino acid sequence: CSTRKREWNEQFF.

This clonotype has a count of ten or more. This chain joins TRBV12-3 or TRBV12-4 and TRBJ1-1; possible D gene TRBD1, 6 bases. Trimming removed 6 bases at V and 7 bases at J, with 18 bases between. The CDR3 is 14 amino acids. The CDR3 DNA is TGTGCCAGCAGCCCTACGGGGGGCGCGAGTGAAGCTTTCTTT. The encoded protein is CASSPTGGASEAFF.

This clonotype was counted ten times or more. The chain uses TRBV11-2 and TRBJ2-3, with TRBD2 as a possible D gene (6 bases). The CDR3 is made up of 15 amino acids. The ends were cut back, 7 bases at V and 4 bases at J, with 18 bases in the middle. Germline V gene sequence: CDR1 SGHAT, CDR2 FQNNGV. CDR3 DNA: TGTGCCAGCAAAACGCGCGCCTCTAGCGCAGATACGCAGTATTTT. Its protein is CASKTRASSADTQYF.

This clonotype has only a few counts. The gene calls are TRBV20-1 and TRBJ2-1; D not certain. Trimming took off 0 bases at V and 1 base at J, with 13 bases between the two ends. Germline loops: CDR1 DFQATT, CDR2 SNEGSKA (reference sequence). The CDR3 length is 16 residues. For the CDR3, the DNA is TGCAGTGCTAGAGATTATGGCGGAATTTCCTACAATGAGCAGTTCTTC. Translated, it gives CSARDYGGISYNEQFF.

This clonotype was detected many times. The gene calls are TRBV7-8 and TRBJ1-1; D gene uncertain. The CDR3 covers 13 residues. From germline, CDR1 is SGHVS and CDR2 FQNEAQ. V was pared by 3 bases and J by 1 base, with 6 bases between. In DNA, the CDR3 is TGTGCCAGCAGCTTGGAGGAGAACACTGAAGCTTTCTTT. It translates to CASSLEENTEAFF.

This clonotype was found many times. The chain joins TRBV20-1 to TRBJ2-3; D uncertain. This CDR3 is 15 amino acids long. Germline V gene sequence: CDR1 DFQATT, CDR2 SNEGSKA (reference sequence). V was trimmed by 2 bases and J by 1 base, leaving 13 bases between them. The CDR3 loop is CSARRPGGGTDTQYF. CDR3 coding DNA: TGCAGTGCTAGAAGACCGGGCGGAGGCACAGATACGCAGTATTTT.

This clonotype was seen many times. J is TRBJ1-1 and V is TRBV5-6; D may be TRBD1 (5 bases). CDR1 is SGHDT and CDR2 is YYEEEE in the germline V gene. The length of the CDR3 is 15 residues. Trimming removed 3 bases at V and 1 base at J, with 13 bases between. CDR3 sequence reads: CASSSLGTGNTEAFF. CDR3 DNA sequence: TGTGCCAGCAGCTCCCTTGGGACGGGGAACACTGAAGCTTTCTTT.

In its sample, this clonotype was seen many times. CDR3: CSVGDRKRRTDTQYF. The CDR3, as DNA: TGCAGCGTTGGAGATCGTAAGCGACGCACAGATACGCAGTATTTT. The chain joins TRBV29-1 to TRBJ2-3, with D unresolved. This CDR3 has 15 amino acids. The ends were cut back, 4 bases at V and 1 base at J, with 15 bases in the middle. Germline values: CDR1 SQVTM, CDR2 ANQGSEA.

This clonotype was observed many times. The J gene is TRBJ2-3, the V gene TRBV10-3, with 13 bases lining up with TRBD2. With 0 bases clipped from V and 5 bases from J, the junction kept 5 bases outside the gene matches. The germline V gene encodes CDR1 ENHRY and CDR2 SYGVKD. This CDR3 contains 17 residues. The CDR3: CAISESGLAGEGDTQYF. The CDR3 nucleotides are TGTGCCATCAGTGAGTCCGGACTAGCGGGAGAGGGAGATACGCAGTATTTT.

The chain has TRBV7-3 and TRBJ2-7, with 12 nucleotides matching TRBD2. The CDR3 is 17 amino acids. Germline V CDR1 and CDR2: SGHTA, FQGTGA. The V segment lost 3 bases and the J segment 4 bases; nucleotides outside the gene matches: 10. The CDR3, as DNA: TGTGCCAGCAGCTTTCCTCGGACTAGCGGGATCCCATACGAGCAGTACTTC. Translation: CASSFPRTSGIPYEQYF.

This sequence joins TRBV20-1 and TRBJ1-2; D remains ambiguous. The V gene's germline CDR1 is DFQATT and CDR2 SNEGSKA (reference sequence). V lost 0 bases and J lost 6, with 8 bases in between. The CDR3 runs 12 residues. The CDR3 nucleotides read TGCAGTGCTAGAGACCTTTATGATGGCTACACCTTC. It encodes CSARDLYDGYTF.

V usage is TRBV12-3 or TRBV12-4 and J usage is TRBJ2-5; the D gene is possibly TRBD2 (6 bases). V gave up 3 bases and J gave up 2 bases, with 10 bases separating them. The CDR3 is made up of 14 amino acids. CDR3 nucleotides: TGTGCCAGCAGTTTTGGGGGGTTTCAAGAGACCCAGTACTTC. Translating it yields CASSFGGFQETQYF.

This clonotype was detected many times. The rearrangement uses TRBV29-1 and TRBJ1-6; 7 positions match TRBD1. V lost 5 bases to trimming and J lost 5 bases; unmatched junction nucleotides: 6. Germline V lookup: CDR1 SQVTM, CDR2 ANQGSEA. The CDR3 length is 14 residues. Here the CDR3 reads CSVRAGGNNSPLHF. The CDR3 nucleotides read TGCAGCGTTCGCGCAGGGGGAAATAATTCACCCCTCCACTTT.

V usage is TRBV7-2 and J usage is TRBJ1-4; D might be TRBD1 (5 bases). Trimming removed 4 bases from V and 8 bases from J, with 11 bases in between. The length of the CDR3 is 13 residues. Per germline, CDR1 SGHTA and CDR2 FQGNSA. DNA of the CDR3: TGTGCCAGCAGCTACGGGCGGGGGGAAAAACTGTTTTTT. It encodes CASSYGRGEKLFF.

This clonotype was observed many times. The chain has TRBV20-1 and TRBJ1-2; 7 positions agree with TRBD1. V trimming: 5 bases; J trimming: 4 bases; junction bases outside the gene matches: 10. The CDR3 consists of 14 residues. Looked up from germline, CDR1 is DFQATT and CDR2 is SNEGSKA (reference sequence). As DNA, the CDR3 is TGCAGTGCTCCAAAGACAGGGTCTATCTATGGCTACACCTTC. It yields the protein CSAPKTGSIYGYTF.

This clonotype occurred many times. The chain links TRBV20-1 to TRBJ1-2; 7 nucleotides align to TRBD1. This CDR3 is 13 amino acids long. Germline V lookup: CDR1 DFQATT, CDR2 SNEGSKA (reference sequence). Trimming cost V 3 bases and J 2 bases; bases outside gene matches: 3. The CDR3 is CSARGQTNYGYTF. CDR3 nucleotide sequence: TGCAGTGCTAGGGGACAGACGAACTATGGCTACACCTTC.

This clonotype came up many times. The chain recombines TRBV7-9 with TRBJ1-5; D is perhaps TRBD1 (5 bases). Per germline, CDR1 SEHNR and CDR2 FQNEAQ (reference sequence). The V and J ends lost 3 bases and 7 bases respectively, with 10 bases between them. The CDR3 spans 13 residues. CDR3 in DNA: TGTGCCAGCAGCTTTTCCGGGGACCAGCCCCAGCATTTT. Translating gives CASSFSGDQPQHF.

This clonotype was counted ten times or more. The V and J genes are TRBV3-1 and TRBJ1-1; D remains ambiguous. Looked up from germline, CDR1 is LGHDT and CDR2 is YNNKEL (reference sequence). The V end lost 0 bases, the J end lost 5 bases, and 16 bases lay between the germline ends. This CDR3 has 16 amino acids. The CDR3 sequence is CASSQDGRAATTEAFF. DNA for the CDR3: TGTGCCAGCAGCCAAGACGGGCGGGCCGCAACAACTGAAGCTTTCTTT.

This clonotype was counted at least ten times. The chain couples TRBV6-5 to TRBJ2-7; tentatively, D is TRBD1 or TRBD2 (6 bases each). V was shortened by 1 base and J by 4 bases, with 14 bases between the two germline ends. Looked up from germline, CDR1 is MNHEY and CDR2 is SVGAGI. The CDR3 covers 15 residues. The CDR3 nucleotides are TGTGCCAGCAGTTACTTCGGAGGGGGTAGGTACGAGCAGTACTTC. It specifies CASSYFGGGRYEQYF.

CDR3 sequence (DNA): TGTGCCACCAGCTCCGTCGTAGGAGGGCCGGACACCGGGGAGCTGTTTTTT. The encoded protein is CATSSVVGGPDTGELFF. J is TRBJ2-2 and V is TRBV24-1; tentatively, D is TRBD2 (6 bases). The V end lost 7 bases, the J end lost 3 bases, and 20 bases lay between the germline ends. CDR1 and CDR2 from the germline V gene are KGHDR and SFDVKD. The CDR3 has 17 residues.